A selection of T cell receptor beta chains follows, all from one sample in a study of cytomegalovirus exposure and HLA in healthy donors. The data were produced by immunoSEQ multiplex PCR, yet TCRdb's version contains in-frame clones alone and is incomplete. The data show under 200,000 clones, roughly 79% seen once. The sequenced sample consisted of PBMCs. These TCRs come from a woman between 45 and 60 years old in good health and CMV-seropositive. Each CDR3 is given with its conserved first and last residue. The D gene is left open where the match is weak. A clone size is listed for some rows: how often the clone was seen (once, few, many), or a class if it is expanded.

d_gene: TRBD1; v_gene: TRBV19; abundance: .; j_gene: TRBJ2-1; CDR3nt: TGTGCCAGTAAGGACAGGGGCTCCTACAATGAGCAGTTCTTC; CDR3aa: CASKDRGSYNEQFF
d_gene: TRBD2; v_gene: TRBV11-2; abundance: few; j_gene: TRBJ2-3; CDR3nt: TGTGCCAGCAGCTTTTATCCGGGGACTAGCGCCCTAGATACGCAGTATTTT; CDR3aa: CASSFYPGTSALDTQYF
d_gene: .; v_gene: TRBV28; abundance: .; j_gene: TRBJ1-6; CDR3nt: TGTGCCAGCACCCTACAGGGTCGGAATTCACCCCTCCACTTT; CDR3aa: CASTLQGRNSPLHF
d_gene: .; v_gene: TRBV27; abundance: .; j_gene: TRBJ1-5; CDR3nt: TGTGCCAGCAGTCTGCTTGCGGGGGGGGTTGAGCATTTT; CDR3aa: CASSLLAGGVEHF
d_gene: .; v_gene: TRBV18; abundance: .; j_gene: TRBJ1-5; CDR3nt: TGTGCCAGCTCATCCCCATTTCAGCCCCAGCATTTT; CDR3aa: CASSSPFQPQHF
d_gene: TRBD2; v_gene: TRBV28; abundance: .; j_gene: TRBJ2-2; CDR3nt: TGTGCCAGCAGGCTAGCGGGAGGGCCCCGGCTCGGGGAGCTGTTTTTT; CDR3aa: CASRLAGGPRLGELFF
d_gene: TRBD1; v_gene: TRBV27; abundance: .; j_gene: TRBJ2-3; CDR3nt: TGTGCCAGCACTAAACAGGGGGACACAGATACGCAGTATTTT; CDR3aa: CASTKQGDTDTQYF
d_gene: TRBD1; v_gene: TRBV19; abundance: .; j_gene: TRBJ2-5; CDR3nt: TGTGCCAGTAGTTCCCGCGGGACAGGGTCGGGGGAGACCCAGTACTTC; CDR3aa: CASSSRGTGSGETQYF
d_gene: .; v_gene: TRBV4-3; abundance: .; j_gene: TRBJ1-6; CDR3nt: TGCGCCAGCAGCCCAGCTGGTGAGGATCCGTTGAATTCACCCCTCCACTTT; CDR3aa: CASSPAGEDPLNSPLHF
d_gene: .; v_gene: TRBV7-2; abundance: .; j_gene: TRBJ1-1; CDR3nt: TGTGCCAGCAGCTTAGATGAGGGGAGGGGCACTGAAGCTTTCTTT; CDR3aa: CASSLDEGRGTEAFF
d_gene: TRBD2; v_gene: TRBV7-3; abundance: .; j_gene: TRBJ2-1; CDR3nt: TGTGCCAGCAGCCGAAGCGGGACCGCCTACAATGAGCAGTTCTTC; CDR3aa: CASSRSGTAYNEQFF
d_gene: .; v_gene: TRBV25-1; abundance: .; j_gene: TRBJ1-2; CDR3nt: TGTGCCAGCAGTCCTCCGGGAGTCCCGAATGGCTACACCTTC; CDR3aa: CASSPPGVPNGYTF
d_gene: TRBD2; v_gene: TRBV11-2; abundance: .; j_gene: TRBJ2-7; CDR3nt: TGTGCCAGCAGCTTAGATGGGGCTGGAGCGGGAGGAGCCGACGAGCAGTACTTC; CDR3aa: CASSLDGAGAGGADEQYF
d_gene: TRBD1; v_gene: TRBV5-8; abundance: .; j_gene: TRBJ1-2; CDR3nt: TGTGCCAGCAGCTTGTTTCCGGGACAGGGGGTCCCTAACTATGGCTACACCTTC; CDR3aa: CASSLFPGQGVPNYGYTF
d_gene: TRBD2; v_gene: TRBV7-2; abundance: .; j_gene: TRBJ2-7; CDR3nt: TGTGCCAGCAGCTTAGTGACAAGCGGGAGGTACGAGCAGTACTTC; CDR3aa: CASSLVTSGRYEQYF
d_gene: .; v_gene: TRBV19; abundance: .; j_gene: TRBJ1-5; CDR3nt: TGTGCCAGTAGTATGGGGGGGGGTCAGCCCCAGCATTTT; CDR3aa: CASSMGGGQPQHF
d_gene: TRBD1; v_gene: TRBV30; abundance: .; j_gene: TRBJ1-5; CDR3nt: TGTGCCTGGAGTCGCGACAGGGGGCTGGGTCAGCCCCAGCATTTT; CDR3aa: CAWSRDRGLGQPQHF
d_gene: .; v_gene: TRBV7-8; abundance: .; j_gene: TRBJ2-7; CDR3nt: TGTGCCAGCAGTTTTAGGGGGGGCGCCAAGATATGGTACGAGCAGTACTTC; CDR3aa: CASSFRGGAKIWYEQYF
d_gene: .; v_gene: TRBV29-1; abundance: .; j_gene: TRBJ1-2; CDR3nt: TGCAGCGTTGAAGGACAGGCAAATGGCTACACCTTC; CDR3aa: CSVEGQANGYTF
d_gene: TRBD2; v_gene: TRBV30; abundance: .; j_gene: TRBJ2-1; CDR3nt: TGTGCCTCCACTAGCGCGAGCTCCTACAATGAGCAGTTCTTC; CDR3aa: CASTSASSYNEQFF
d_gene: TRBD1; v_gene: TRBV2; abundance: .; j_gene: TRBJ1-4; CDR3nt: TGTGCCAGTCAACAGGGGGCTAATGAAAAACTGTTTTTT; CDR3aa: CASQQGANEKLFF
d_gene: .; v_gene: TRBV2; abundance: .; j_gene: TRBJ2-2; CDR3nt: TGTGCCAGCAGGCAGGGAACGAACACCGGGGAGCTGTTTTTT; CDR3aa: CASRQGTNTGELFF
d_gene: .; v_gene: TRBV7-6; abundance: .; j_gene: TRBJ1-5; CDR3nt: TGTGCCAGCAGCTTAGTGCAGGATGCGGGTGGCAATCAGCCCCAGCATTTT; CDR3aa: CASSLVQDAGGNQPQHF
d_gene: TRBD1; v_gene: TRBV27; abundance: .; j_gene: TRBJ1-2; CDR3nt: TGTGCCAGCAGTTTATATGGGACAGGGGGCTATGGCTACACCTTC; CDR3aa: CASSLYGTGGYGYTF
d_gene: .; v_gene: TRBV7-9; abundance: .; j_gene: TRBJ1-5; CDR3nt: TGTGCCAGCAGCCTGGGTATGGGCGTTGGTAATCAGCCCCAGCATTTT; CDR3aa: CASSLGMGVGNQPQHF
d_gene: TRBD1; v_gene: TRBV10-3; abundance: .; j_gene: TRBJ2-1; CDR3nt: TGTGCCATCAGTGCCCGGGACAGGGGTGGCAATGAGCAGTTCTTC; CDR3aa: CAISARDRGGNEQFF
d_gene: TRBD1; v_gene: TRBV28; abundance: .; j_gene: TRBJ2-7; CDR3nt: TGTGCCAGCAGTTTATGGGCAGGGGGCAACTACGAGCAGTACTTC; CDR3aa: CASSLWAGGNYEQYF
d_gene: .; v_gene: TRBV30; abundance: few; j_gene: TRBJ1-5; CDR3nt: TGTGCCTGGAGTAATGAGGGCCTTCAGCCCCAGCATTTT; CDR3aa: CAWSNEGLQPQHF
d_gene: .; v_gene: TRBV7-6; abundance: .; j_gene: TRBJ2-3; CDR3nt: TGTGCCAGCAGCGACCTTGGCAGCGGAAGCACAGATACGCAGTATTTT; CDR3aa: CASSDLGSGSTDTQYF
d_gene: .; v_gene: TRBV9; abundance: .; j_gene: TRBJ2-5; CDR3nt: TGTGCCAGCAGCGTCCAGGGTAAAGAGACCCAGTACTTC; CDR3aa: CASSVQGKETQYF
d_gene: .; v_gene: TRBV7-3; abundance: .; j_gene: TRBJ1-2; CDR3nt: TGTGCCAGCAGCCCCTACCGTGCGGCCGGCTACACCTTC; CDR3aa: CASSPYRAAGYTF
d_gene: TRBD2; v_gene: TRBV7-8; abundance: .; j_gene: TRBJ2-5; CDR3nt: TGTGCCAGCAGCTTAACTAGCGGGGGGGCGTACCAAGAGACCCAGTACTTC; CDR3aa: CASSLTSGGAYQETQYF
d_gene: .; v_gene: TRBV15; abundance: .; j_gene: TRBJ2-3; CDR3nt: TGTGCCACCAGCAGAGGTCCCTTCTACCGGCAGTATTTT; CDR3aa: CATSRGPFYRQYF
d_gene: TRBD1; v_gene: TRBV4-2; abundance: .; j_gene: TRBJ2-7; CDR3nt: TGTGCCAGCAGCCACACAGAGCTTGACAGGGTCGACGAGCAGTACTTC; CDR3aa: CASSHTELDRVDEQYF
d_gene: TRBD1; v_gene: TRBV10-3; abundance: .; j_gene: TRBJ2-3; CDR3nt: TGTGCCATCAGTTCCGGGACAGGGGAAGCAGATACGCAGTATTTT; CDR3aa: CAISSGTGEADTQYF
d_gene: TRBD2; v_gene: TRBV11-3; abundance: few; j_gene: TRBJ2-7; CDR3nt: TGTGCCAGCAGCTTAGGGACTCCGGGACTAGGAGAAAGGAGCTCCTACGAGCAGTACTTC; CDR3aa: CASSLGTPGLGERSSYEQYF
d_gene: .; v_gene: TRBV5-1; abundance: .; j_gene: TRBJ2-1; CDR3nt: TGCGCCAGCAGCTTGGCCTTCGCGGGAAACTACAATGAGCAGTTCTTC; CDR3aa: CASSLAFAGNYNEQFF
d_gene: TRBD2; v_gene: TRBV9; abundance: .; j_gene: TRBJ2-3; CDR3nt: TGTGCCAGCAGCGTAGAGCAGCGGGGGGTCAGCACAGATACGCAGTATTTT; CDR3aa: CASSVEQRGVSTDTQYF
d_gene: .; v_gene: TRBV10-3; abundance: .; j_gene: TRBJ1-2; CDR3nt: TGTGCCATTCAGGGGTTGGCAAACTATGGCTACACCTTC; CDR3aa: CAIQGLANYGYTF
d_gene: .; v_gene: TRBV2; abundance: .; j_gene: TRBJ2-1; CDR3nt: TGTGCCAGCAAGGGAGGGGGGCCCTACAATGAGCAGTTCTTC; CDR3aa: CASKGGGPYNEQFF
d_gene: TRBD1; v_gene: TRBV7-9; abundance: .; j_gene: TRBJ2-5; CDR3nt: TGTGCCAGCAGCTCACCCTGGACAGGGAATAGGGAGACCCAGTACTTC; CDR3aa: CASSSPWTGNRETQYF
d_gene: TRBD1; v_gene: TRBV6-1; abundance: .; j_gene: TRBJ2-4; CDR3nt: TGTGCCAGCAGTGAATGGAGGACAGGGAAATTGGCCAAAAACATTCAGTACTTC; CDR3aa: CASSEWRTGKLAKNIQYF
d_gene: .; v_gene: TRBV5-6; abundance: .; j_gene: TRBJ2-7; CDR3nt: TGTGCCAGCAGTTACGGTCCCTACGAGCAGTACTTC; CDR3aa: CASSYGPYEQYF
d_gene: .; v_gene: TRBV25-1; abundance: .; j_gene: TRBJ2-7; CDR3nt: TGTGCCAGCAGTGAATACGATGAGATCAGGGCTGGCGAGCAGTACTTC; CDR3aa: CASSEYDEIRAGEQYF
d_gene: .; v_gene: TRBV4-3; abundance: .; j_gene: TRBJ2-7; CDR3nt: TGCGCCAGCAGCCGCGTACCTCGGTCGGCCTACGAGCAGTACTTC; CDR3aa: CASSRVPRSAYEQYF
d_gene: .; v_gene: TRBV25-1; abundance: .; j_gene: TRBJ1-2; CDR3nt: TGTGCCAGCAGTGAGGCAGGGGTCGGGTATGGCTACACCTTC; CDR3aa: CASSEAGVGYGYTF
d_gene: TRBD1; v_gene: TRBV7-2; abundance: .; j_gene: TRBJ2-7; CDR3nt: TGTGCCAGCAGCCAGACAGGGGGCTTCTCCTACGAGCAGTACTTC; CDR3aa: CASSQTGGFSYEQYF
d_gene: .; v_gene: TRBV19; abundance: .; j_gene: TRBJ1-1; CDR3nt: TGTGCCAGTAGTATGGACAGACTTAACACTGAAGCTTTCTTT; CDR3aa: CASSMDRLNTEAFF
d_gene: .; v_gene: TRBV11-3; abundance: .; j_gene: TRBJ1-1; CDR3nt: TGTGCCAGCAGTTGGCCCCGGGACAATGAAGCTTTCTTT; CDR3aa: CASSWPRDNEAFF
d_gene: .; v_gene: TRBV19; abundance: .; j_gene: TRBJ2-5; CDR3nt: TGTGCCAGTAGTATAGGCCCCGCAGGGGGGGAGACCCAGTACTTC; CDR3aa: CASSIGPAGGETQYF
d_gene: TRBD1; v_gene: TRBV19; abundance: .; j_gene: TRBJ1-5; CDR3nt: TGTGTCAGTAGCCCCAGGGACAGTAGTGTAAATAGCAATCAGCCCCAGCATTTT; CDR3aa: CVSSPRDSSVNSNQPQHF
d_gene: TRBD1; v_gene: TRBV28; abundance: .; j_gene: TRBJ1-3; CDR3nt: TGTGCCAGCAGTCCGCCCAGGGGGTCTGGAAACACCATATATTTT; CDR3aa: CASSPPRGSGNTIYF